The rows below give T cell receptor beta chains drawn from one sample of a study of cytomegalovirus exposure and HLA in healthy donors. Here immunoSEQ multiplex PCR was the method, and the copy in TCRdb shows in-frame clones only, minus some. The data contain hundreds of thousands of clones, 65% to 85% of them singletons. The specimen was PBMCs. All receptors derive from a boy between 2 and 15 years old in good health and CMV-seronegative. CDR3s include the opening cysteine and the closing phenylalanine or tryptophan. The D gene is left open where the match is weak. Rows give clone size only sometimes, using once, few, many, or a class for an expanded clone.

j_call | cdr3_length | v_call | d_call | clone_size | cdr3_aa | cdr3_nt
TRBJ1-2 | 13 | TRBV15 | TRBD1 | - | CATSYLGEGGRSF | TGTGCCACCAGCTATTTGGGGGAAGGGGGCCGGTCCTTC
TRBJ2-1 | 13 | TRBV18 | - | - | CASSEGAPNEQFF | TGTGCCAGCTCAGAGGGCGCCCCTAATGAGCAGTTCTTC
TRBJ2-3 | 13 | TRBV6-1 | TRBD2 | - | CASRPLGLAGMYF | TGTGCCAGCAGGCCCTTGGGACTAGCGGGAATGTATTTT
TRBJ1-2 | 16 | TRBV5-1 | TRBD1 | - | CASSLSAGTGHYGYTF | TGCGCCAGCAGCTTGTCGGCAGGGACAGGGCACTATGGCTACACCTTC
TRBJ2-7 | 15 | TRBV27 | - | - | CASSLSPPGLYEQYF | TGTGCCAGCAGTTTATCGCCCCCGGGACTCTACGAGCAGTACTTC
TRBJ1-1 | 13 | TRBV29-1 | - | - | CSVEDLRHPGAFF | TGCAGCGTTGAAGATCTTCGACACCCTGGTGCTTTCTTT
TRBJ1-1 | 17 | TRBV4-1 | - | few | CASSQGRAFTMNTEAFF | TGCGCCAGCAGCCAAGGGCGAGCTTTTACTATGAACACTGAAGCTTTCTTT
TRBJ2-5 | 13 | TRBV11-3 | TRBD2 | - | CASSPAGSKTQYF | TGTGCCAGCAGCCCAGCGGGGTCAAAGACCCAGTACTTC
TRBJ1-2 | 14 | TRBV5-6 | - | - | CASSLAGGPYGYTF | TGTGCCAGCAGCTTGGCGGGAGGCCCATATGGCTACACCTTC
TRBJ2-1 | 12 | TRBV30 | TRBD2 | - | CAWGLAGVEQFF | TGTGCCTGGGGACTAGCGGGAGTTGAGCAGTTCTTC
TRBJ1-2 | 13 | TRBV30 | - | - | CAWSIGGAGGYTF | TGTGCCTGGAGTATCGGGGGAGCAGGTGGCTACACCTTC
TRBJ1-1 | 14 | TRBV5-8 | - | - | CASSLRGRGTEAFF | TGTGCCAGCAGCTTAAGGGGGAGGGGCACTGAAGCTTTCTTT
TRBJ1-1 | 16 | TRBV27 | - | - | CASSLGVPGGDTEAFF | TGTGCCAGCAGTTTAGGGGTCCCGGGGGGCGACACTGAAGCTTTCTTT
TRBJ2-3 | 16 | TRBV2 | TRBD2 | few | CASSPSEAGGTDTQYF | TGTGCCAGCAGTCCCTCCGAAGCGGGGGGCACAGATACGCAGTATTTT
TRBJ1-1 | 13 | TRBV11-2 | - | - | CASSGGGNTEAFF | TGTGCCAGCAGCGGCGGGGGGAACACTGAAGCTTTCTTT
TRBJ2-1 | 12 | TRBV7-2 | - | - | CATGREYNEQFF | TGTGCCACGGGGCGGGAATACAATGAGCAGTTCTTC
TRBJ1-2 | 15 | TRBV5-4 | - | - | CASSPQSRGDYGYTF | TGTGCCAGCAGCCCTCAATCTAGGGGTGACTATGGCTACACCTTC
TRBJ1-5 | 15 | TRBV6-1 | TRBD1 | few | CASSEIGDRVQPQHF | TGTGCCAGCAGTGAAATTGGTGACAGGGTTCAGCCCCAGCATTTT
TRBJ1-1 | 13 | TRBV6-5 | - | - | CASSELDRTEAFF | TGTGCCAGCAGTGAATTAGACAGAACTGAAGCTTTCTTT
TRBJ1-2 | 11 | TRBV20-1 | - | - | CSASGLEGYTF | TGCAGTGCTAGTGGACTGGAGGGCTACACCTTC
TRBJ2-1 | 15 | TRBV5-1 | - | - | CASSLLGTQYNEQFF | TGCGCCAGCAGCTTGCTCGGGACACAATACAATGAGCAGTTCTTC
TRBJ2-6 | 16 | TRBV27 | - | - | CASTNIRTAGANVLTF | TGTGCCAGCACCAATATCAGGACAGCCGGGGCCAACGTCCTGACTTTC
TRBJ2-3 | 16 | TRBV9 | TRBD1 | once | CASSSSPGQDTDTQYF | TGTGCCAGCAGCTCAAGTCCGGGACAGGACACAGATACGCAGTATTTT
TRBJ2-3 | 13 | TRBV9 | - | - | CASSVPHSDTQYF | TGTGCCAGCAGCGTACCCCACTCTGATACGCAGTATTTT
TRBJ2-3 | 16 | TRBV25-1 | - | - | CASSEYRGLVTDTQYF | TGTGCCAGCAGTGAATATAGGGGCTTGGTCACAGATACGCAGTATTTT
TRBJ2-5 | 16 | TRBV6-6 | TRBD2 | - | CASSYLWRERGETQYF | TGTGCCAGCAGTTACCTTTGGCGGGAGCGAGGAGAGACCCAGTACTTC